Shown below are 11 T cell receptor beta chains from a single sample sequenced in a study of cytomegalovirus exposure and HLA in healthy donors. Both 60 Vbeta primers and 13 Jbeta primers went into the PCR. Produced via immunoSEQ multiplex PCR; TCRdb's table is partial and in-frame only. In the table there are 100,000 to 150,000 clones, about 78% of which are singletons. Sequencing was performed on PBMCs. The receptors come from a female donor in good health and CMV-seronegative.

V is TRBV6-1 and J is TRBJ2-7, with TRBD2 as a possible D gene (6 bases). CDR3 length: 17 residues. Germline CDR1 MNHNS, CDR2 SASEGT. V shed 2 bases and J shed 2 bases, with 19 bases lying between them. In DNA form, the CDR3 reads TGTGCCAGCAGTGAAAAGGTTCGGAGCGGGCCTCCCTACGAGCAGTACTTC. Translation gives CASSEKVRSGPPYEQYF.

The rearrangement links TRBV6-1 to TRBJ1-5, with a weak D call TRBD1 (5 bases). Germline values: CDR1 MNHNS, CDR2 SASEGT. The CDR3 is made up of 14 amino acids. Trimming removed 8 bases from V and 3 bases from J, with 14 bases in between. The CDR3 nucleotides read TGTGCCAGCGGGTGGGACTCTATCAATCAGCCCCAGCATTTT. It translates to CASGWDSINQPQHF.

The CDR3 spells CASSPTVGMTTGELFF. CDR3 sequence (DNA): TGTGCCAGCAGCCCCACGGTCGGGATGACCACCGGGGAGCTGTTTTTT. This chain uses TRBV4-2 with TRBJ2-2, with a weak D call TRBD2 (5 bases). Trimming left V 4 bases short and J 4 bases short, with 16 bases between. The CDR3 loop spans 16 amino acids. The V gene's germline CDR1 is LGHNA and CDR2 YNFKEQ.

J is TRBJ1-3 and V is TRBV4-1; D is unclear. Between the trimmed V and J ends, which lost 0 bases and 4 bases, there was a span of 13 bases. In germline, CDR1 is MGHRA, CDR2 YSYEKL. The CDR3 is 16 residues long. In nucleotides, the CDR3 is TGCGCCAGCAGCCAAGATTTGAACAAAGTGGGAAACACCATATATTTT. It specifies CASSQDLNKVGNTIYF.

J is TRBJ2-3 and V is TRBV4-1; maybe TRBD2 (6 bases). Trimming took 4 bases from V and 4 from J, leaving 9 bases between them. The germline V gene has CDR1 MGHRA and CDR2 YSYEKL. The length of the CDR3 is 13 residues. CDR3 protein: CASSPSSADTQYF. The CDR3 DNA reads TGCGCCAGCAGCCCTTCTAGCGCAGATACGCAGTATTTT.

This chain uses TRBV5-1 with TRBJ2-3; D not resolved. The germline V gene encodes CDR1 SGHRS and CDR2 YFSETQ. Trimming removed 5 bases at V and 5 bases at J, with 9 bases between. The CDR3 is 12 residues long. The CDR3 loop is CASRVAEDTQYF. CDR3 coding DNA: TGCGCCAGCAGAGTGGCGGAAGATACGCAGTATTTT.

V usage is TRBV6-1 and J usage is TRBJ2-7, with TRBD1 identical over 8 bases. CDR3 size: 15 residues. Losses at the gene ends were 4 bases for V and 0 bases for J; bases not matched to a gene: 5. Per germline, CDR1 MNHNS and CDR2 SASEGT. The CDR3 region is CASSGDGTGSYEQYF. The CDR3 nucleotides are TGTGCCAGCAGTGGGGACGGGACAGGCTCCTACGAGCAGTACTTC.

The rearrangement uses TRBV2 and TRBJ1-2, with 8 bases that match TRBD1. This CDR3 comprises 15 residues. The trim removed 5 bases at V and 0 bases at J, leaving 5 bases unmatched. CDR1 SNHLY and CDR2 FYNNEI come from the germline V gene. The CDR3 DNA is TGTGCCAGCAGTCTAGGACAGGGTGCTAACTATGGCTACACCTTC. It codes for CASSLGQGANYGYTF.

This chain connects TRBV18 to TRBJ2-7; TRBD1 matches 7 bases. Per the germline V gene, CDR1 is KGHSH and CDR2 is LQKENI. Trimming at V came to 1 base and at J to 5 bases, leaving 5 bases not matched to a gene. The CDR3 length is 14 residues. The CDR3 spells CASSPREGADEQYF. The DNA of the CDR3 is TGTGCCAGCTCACCACGCGAGGGGGCAGACGAGCAGTACTTC.

The chain is built from TRBV27 and TRBJ1-1; possibly TRBD1 for D (6 bases). V lost 3 bases and J 0 bases, leaving 11 bases between the germline ends. The CDR3 loop spans 15 amino acids. Per the germline V gene, CDR1 is MNHEY and CDR2 is SMNVEV (reference sequence). As DNA, the CDR3 is TGTGCCAGCAGTTTTGGTCCAGGGGTGAACACTGAAGCTTTCTTT. It yields the protein CASSFGPGVNTEAFF.

This chain links TRBV18 with TRBJ1-4, with D possibly matching TRBD1 (6 bases). V was clipped by 9 bases and J by 6 bases, with 14 bases between them. The CDR3 runs 13 residues. The germline V gene has CDR1 KGHSH and CDR2 LQKENI. The CDR3 DNA reads as TGTGCCAGTCAACAGGGTAAAGATGAAAAACTGTTTTTT. Protein product: CASQQGKDEKLFF.